This T cell receptor beta chain is from a study of radiotherapy plus CTLA-4 blockade in lung cancer. Looking at the study overall: Around 18% of enrolled patients responded objectively, and about 31% had disease control.

A note on this clone: Its antigen is not identified.

Study-wide results and limits: Together with interferon-beta, which increased in serum after radiation, early dynamic changes in blood T cell clones were reportedly the best predictors of response. Peripheral blood showed expansion of tumor-derived TCR clones after radiotherapy and ipilimumab.

Ipilimumab-mediated CTLA-4 blockade plus focal radiation was given to patients having chemo-refractory metastatic non-small-cell lung cancer. Trimming cost V 0 bases and J 2 bases, with 6 bases left between them. CDR3 size: 14 residues. Germline V gene sequence: CDR1 SGHRS, CDR2 YFSETQ. Data came from immunoSEQ multiplex PCR; TCRdb stores just in-frame clones and leaves some out. This table holds 45,000 or so clones, roughly four fifths found once. The sequence was collected from a human donor with non-small cell lung cancer who had a complete response to radiotherapy plus ipilimumab. The chain recombines TRBV5-1 with TRBJ1-5; the D gene is possibly TRBD1 (5 bases). Here the sequenced sample was peripheral blood, taken from a patient treated with radiotherapy plus ipilimumab. The CDR3 nucleotides read TGCGCCAGCAGCTTGGAAGGGGGCAATCAGCCCCAGCATTTT. Translated, it gives CASSLEGGNQPQHF.